This T cell receptor (beta chain) was profiled in a study of T cell changes during pregnancy in multiple sclerosis. TCRdb's table, derived via immunoSEQ multiplex PCR, lists solely in-frame clones and lacks some. The profile shows approximately 35,000 clones, around 92% of them singletons. Trimming stripped 3 bases from V and 1 base from J, with 4 bases between. Germline assignment: CDR1 SGHTA and CDR2 FQGTGA. The CDR3 totals 13 residues. Sample: PBMCs (not recorded whether the cells were cultured). This chain links TRBV7-3 with TRBJ1-3; D is undetermined. The TCR was taken from a female donor with multiple sclerosis, enrolled in a pregnancy study. This chain's CDR3 is CASSFLSGNTIYF. Here the CDR3 DNA reads TGTGCCAGCAGCTTCCTGTCTGGAAACACCATATATTTT.